The clone carrying this T cell receptor beta chain was counted between two and nine times. Its specificity is not known. This sample is part of a study of cytomegalovirus exposure and HLA in healthy donors. Broader study findings: Some TCR beta chains (approximately 180 of them) were listed as cytomegalovirus-associated.

Measured with immunoSEQ multiplex PCR; TCRdb has only the in-frame clones, and not every one. The data hold 130,000 or so clones, with 89% observed a single time. There are 13 residues in the CDR3. The germline V and J ends were trimmed by 8 bases and 3 bases, with 14 bases remaining between them. Per germline, CDR1 SNHLY and CDR2 FYNNEI. The sequencing sample was made of PBMCs. V usage is TRBV2 and J usage is TRBJ2-7; D is undetermined. This clonotype was sampled from a woman aged 18-35 years in good health and CMV-seronegative. The DNA of the CDR3 is TGTGCCAGCGAGGAGTCCCCGGGCTACGAGCAGTACTTC. Its translation: CASEESPGYEQYF.